This T cell receptor beta chain was captured by sequencing in a study of cytomegalovirus exposure and HLA in healthy donors (dated 2017 in TCRdb). Notes on the research overall: According to a later analysis, one platform produced both the approximately 110 validation repertoires and the 670 or so repertoires of the first cohort. To predict cytomegalovirus infection status, the study brought together high-throughput TCR immunosequencing, statistical association of individual TCRs with disease status, and machine learning. Besides the first cohort of some 670 subjects, a separate validation cohort made up of some 110 different subjects was used. The study was designed to test whether signatures of past pathogen exposure could be identified by cataloging public T cell receptors.

What the research found in general, with its limitations: According to the authors, the approach could potentially be generalized to other disease states and immunological phenotypes. Cytomegalovirus status was reported to be diagnosed by the classifier with high specificity and sensitivity in both the original and validation cohorts. The study gave a list of 150 to 200 TCR beta chains associated with cytomegalovirus. A later analysis found that TCRs clustered in the first cohort also tended to co-occur in the 100 to 150 validation repertoires, with about 94% of cluster scores above 0. While some public TCRs were present in many individuals, most TCR sequences turned up only very rarely across donors. A few of the identified cytomegalovirus-associated TCR beta chains were confirmed in vitro to be specific for cytomegalovirus antigens. The validation cohort had no HLA typing available for a later analysis, so co-occurrence within that cohort was assessed over all 120 or so repertoires.

The CDR3 holds 13 amino acids from the cysteine to the phenylalanine. CDR3 DNA only is kept here, 39 bases in frame from base 1. Based on the germline V gene, the CDR1 and CDR2 sequences are ENHRY and SYGVKD. V loses 7 bases, J loses 6 bases, and the germline ends lie 15 bases apart. The donors were included in the validation cohort of approximately 130 subjects, a group kept apart from the roughly 610-subject first cohort. Receptor libraries were prepared by the immunoSEQ multiplex PCR assay. Concerning the study's data processing: A statistical classification framework was developed to diagnose cytomegalovirus status using the catalog of TCR beta chain sequences. This is the immuneACCESS table as TCRdb keeps it, with only in-frame sequences that have V and J called. A part of the clones is gone; compared with another copy, unresolved V genes explain less than half, and the rest is unexplained. That table supplies the V and J calls and clone size; D and trimming were determined from the DNA. This sample holds fewer than 150,000 clones; 70% to 90% were observed only once. The ten biggest clones cover 7.5% to 8.5% of the sample.

This clone was found once. No antigen is known for it. Base-call qualities are not available, and no considerably larger clone is one nucleotide away. Recombination joined TRBV10-3 with TRBJ1-2; the best D guess is TRBD1, with 6 bases matching. This clonotype originated in a woman aged 18-35 years in good health and CMV-seropositive. The sequenced material came from PBMCs. The DNA sequence is as follows: TGTGCCATCACTTTCGGGGGGGCCGATGGCTACACCTTC. Its coded protein is CAITFGGADGYTF.